These 21 T cell receptor beta chains were all obtained from the same sample, sequenced in a study of blood T cell repertoires in COVID-19. Assay used: immunoSEQ multiplex PCR; TCRdb lists only in-frame clones, some missing. The sample lists around 130,000 clones, roughly 89% occurring once. What was sequenced was peripheral blood. The receptors originated from a woman aged 45-60 years with acute or convalescent COVID-19.

J is TRBJ1-6 and V is TRBV28, with 7 bases matching TRBD1. V shed 4 bases and J 6 bases; nucleotides not matched to a gene: 6. CDR1 MDHEN and CDR2 SYDVKM come from the germline V gene. The CDR3 runs to 15 residues. The CDR3 loop reads CASSSSDRVNSPLHF. The CDR3 DNA reads as TGTGCCAGCAGTTCCTCCGACAGGGTTAATTCACCCCTCCACTTT.

This clone was detected once. V and J are TRBV3-1 (or the pseudogene TRBV3-2) and TRBJ2-1, with 8 bases fitting TRBD2. Germline CDR1 reads LGHDT; CDR2 reads YNNKEL (reference sequence). The CDR3 is 16 residues long. The J segment lost 1 base and the V segment lost 2 bases, leaving 4 bases of the junction unmatched. The CDR3 loop is CASSQRGGRSYNEQFF. The CDR3 nucleotides are TGTGCCAGCAGCCAACGGGGGGGCCGGTCCTACAATGAGCAGTTCTTC.

The chain combines TRBV11-3 with TRBJ2-3, with D uncertain. The germline V gene has CDR1 SGHNT and CDR2 YENEEA. The V and J ends lost 3 bases and 4 bases respectively, with 5 bases between them. The length of the CDR3 is 12 residues. For the CDR3, the DNA is TGTGCCAGCAGCTTTTTATCAGATACGCAGTATTTT. It translates to CASSFLSDTQYF.

This chain joins TRBV29-1 and TRBJ1-1, with D unresolved. This CDR3 has 12 residues. V lost 5 bases and J 1 base, leaving 8 bases between the germline ends. The germline V gene encodes CDR1 SQVTM and CDR2 ANQGSEA. CDR3 sequence: CSVRSQNTEAFF. In nucleotides, the CDR3 is TGCAGCGTTCGCTCACAGAACACTGAAGCTTTCTTT. Full variable domain (missing parts from reference TRBV29-1 and TRBJ1-1): SAVISQKPSRDICQRGTSLTIQCQVDSQVTMMFWYRQQPGQSLTLIATANQGSEATYESGFVIDKFPISRPNLTFSTLTVSNMSPEDSSIYLCSVRSQNTEAFFGQGTRLTVV.

V gene TRBV6-5 combines with J gene TRBJ2-1; TRBD2 matches 9 bases. CDR3 length: 11 residues. V lost 4 bases and J lost 15; bases outside the gene matches: 4. The V gene's germline CDR1 is MNHEY and CDR2 SVGAGI. For the CDR3, the DNA is TGTGCCAGCAGTTCGGGACTAGCACGGTTCTTC. Its protein is CASSSGLARFF.

The CDR3 here is CASSSGTGANYGYTF. Written as DNA, the CDR3 is TGCGCCAGCAGCTCGGGGACAGGGGCCAACTATGGCTACACCTTC. The gene calls are TRBV5-1 and TRBJ1-2; 10 bases line up with TRBD1. The length of the CDR3 is 15 residues. V shed 3 bases, J shed 2 bases, and the junction held 4 bases outside the gene matches. Germline V lookup: CDR1 SGHRS, CDR2 YFSETQ.

The chain recombines TRBV4-2 with TRBJ1-1, with D maybe TRBD1 (5 bases). Germline CDR1 reads LGHNA; CDR2 reads YNFKEQ. V lost 2 bases, J lost 1 base, and 11 bases lay in between. This CDR3 contains 15 residues. In DNA, the CDR3 is TGTGCCAGCAGCCAAATAAGGGGTGGGAACACTGAAGCTTTCTTT. This translates into CASSQIRGGNTEAFF.

CDR3: CAWSPLSNQPQHF. CDR3 bases: TGTGCCTGGAGCCCCCTTAGCAATCAGCCCCAGCATTTT. V and J are TRBV30 and TRBJ1-5, with D unclear. This CDR3 has 13 residues. Germline loops: CDR1 GTSNPN, CDR2 SVGIG (reference sequence). V dropped 3 bases and J dropped 0 bases, with 6 bases sitting between them.

This clone occurred a few times. The rearrangement links TRBV20-1 to TRBJ2-3; D ambiguous. V dropped 3 bases and J dropped 1 base, with 5 bases sitting between them. Germline lookup yields CDR1 DFQATT and CDR2 SNEGSKA (reference sequence). The CDR3 contains 12 residues. This CDR3 reads CSASIGTDTQYF. The CDR3 coding sequence is TGCAGTGCTAGTATCGGCACAGATACGCAGTATTTT.

This sequence joins TRBV10-1 and TRBJ2-1, with 8 positions matching TRBD2. With 8 bases clipped from V and 6 bases from J, the junction kept 12 bases outside the gene matches. Per the germline V gene, CDR1 is WNHNN and CDR2 is SYGVQD (reference sequence). The CDR3 sequence is 15 residues long. The CDR3 nucleotides are TGCGCCAGCCGACCGGGACTAGAACCCTCCAATGAGCAGTTCTTC. Translated, it gives CASRPGLEPSNEQFF.

The chain couples TRBV18 to TRBJ1-2; 12 nucleotides line up with TRBD1. V dropped 3 bases and J dropped 6; count of bases not matched to a gene: 14. The germline gives CDR1 KGHSH, CDR2 LQKENI. CDR3 length: 18 residues. CDR3 sequence (DNA): TGTGCCAGCTCACCCGGGACAGGGGGCGCAGGATCATTAGATGGCTACACCTTC. Its translation: CASSPGTGGAGSLDGYTF.

This chain links TRBV5-1 with TRBJ2-7; 12 nucleotides align to TRBD1. Germline assignment: CDR1 SGHRS and CDR2 YFSETQ. This CDR3 is built from 14 residues. Trimming at V came to 2 bases and at J to 6 bases, leaving 3 bases not matched to a gene. The CDR3 DNA follows: TGCGCCAGCAGCTTCGGGACAGGGGGCCTCGAGCAGTACTTC. This sequence encodes CASSFGTGGLEQYF. Full variable domain (outside the CDR3, taken from reference TRBV5-1 and TRBJ2-7): KAGVTQTPRYLIKTRGQQVTLSCSPISGHRSVSWYQQTPGQGLQFLFEYFSETQRNKGNFPGRFSGRQFSNSRSEMNVSTLELGDSALYLCASSFGTGGLEQYFGPGTRLTVT.

V usage is TRBV10-3 and J usage is TRBJ1-2; tentative D call: TRBD1 (6 bases). The length of the CDR3 is 16 residues. Trimming cost V 3 bases and J 4 bases, with 18 bases left between them. Germline CDR1 is ENHRY and CDR2 is SYGVKD. The CDR3 nucleotides are TGTGCCATCAGTGATGCCGGGACAACCGCTACCTATGGCTACACCTTC. Its protein product is CAISDAGTTATYGYTF.

This clone showed up just once. The chain couples TRBV10-2 to TRBJ1-6, with D perhaps TRBD1 (6 bases). Germline CDR1 reads WSHSY; CDR2 reads SAAADI. The CDR3 totals 13 residues. V lost 9 bases, J lost 6 bases, and 12 bases lay in between. The CDR3 DNA follows: TGCGCCAGTGGGACATCTGTTAATTCACCCCTCCACTTT. Its protein is CASGTSVNSPLHF.

This clone was observed once. This sequence joins TRBV7-9 and TRBJ2-2; possibly TRBD2 for D (5 bases). Germline-derived CDR1 and CDR2 are SEHNR and FQNEAQ (reference sequence). V shed 5 bases and J shed 0 bases, with 7 bases lying between them. The CDR3 consists of 14 residues. The CDR3 sequence: CASSPGTNTGELFF. CDR3 nucleotides: TGTGCCAGCAGCCCCGGGACGAACACCGGGGAGCTGTTTTTT.

Comments on this clone: At the DNA level, this CDR3 is encoded by other sequences in the same sample as well. The chain recombines TRBV29-1 with TRBJ2-7; 7 nucleotides agree with TRBD1. Germline V CDR1 and CDR2: SQVTM, ANQGSEA. V shed 6 bases, J shed 4 bases, and the junction held 9 bases outside the gene matches. This CDR3 spans 13 amino acids. The chain's CDR3 is CSVPGTDLYEQYF. The CDR3 DNA sequence: TGCAGCGTACCCGGGACAGATTTGTACGAGCAGTACTTC.

The V and J genes are TRBV18 and TRBJ2-4; TRBD1 matches 9 bases. CDR3 length: 19 amino acids. After removal of 2 bases from V and 9 bases from J, the junction contained 20 bases not matched to a gene. Germline lookup yields CDR1 KGHSH and CDR2 LQKENI. DNA for the CDR3: TGTGCCAGCTCACCATTACCGTCACAGGGGGCAGGGAGGGGAAGCATTCAGTACTTC. Translation: CASSPLPSQGAGRGSIQYF.

J is TRBJ1-3 and V is TRBV19; the D is unclear. Deletions cut 3 bases from V and 0 bases from J, with 24 bases between. From germline, CDR1 is LNHDA and CDR2 SQIVND (reference sequence). This CDR3 region has 20 residues. This chain's CDR3 is CASSMRSQRGLKLSGNTIYF. The DNA of the CDR3 is TGTGCCAGTAGTATGAGGAGTCAGAGAGGGTTAAAACTCTCTGGAAACACCATATATTTT.

This sequence joins TRBV30 and TRBJ2-5, with 7 bases fitting TRBD2. Trimming cost V 0 bases and J 5 bases; bases outside gene matches: 6. Germline values: CDR1 GTSNPN, CDR2 SVGIG (reference sequence). This CDR3 contains 14 residues. CDR3 residues: CAWSVGSGWETQYF. Here the CDR3 DNA reads TGTGCCTGGAGTGTAGGTAGCGGGTGGGAGACCCAGTACTTC.

The chain employs TRBV6-2 or TRBV6-3 and TRBJ1-5, with 10 bases lining up with TRBD1. After removal of 2 bases from V and 4 bases from J, the junction contained 5 bases not matched to a gene. This CDR3 is built from 16 residues. The germline gives CDR1 MNHEY, CDR2 SVGEGT. The CDR3 DNA follows: TGTGCCAGCAGTTACGTCGGGACAGGGGTGAATCAGCCCCAGCATTTT. Translating it yields CASSYVGTGVNQPQHF.

The chain links TRBV7-9 to TRBJ1-1; no clear D gene. This CDR3 has 14 residues. Between the trimmed V and J ends, which lost 1 base and 1 base, there was a span of 7 bases. Germline loops: CDR1 SEHNR, CDR2 FQNEAQ (reference sequence). For the CDR3, the DNA is TGTGCCAGCAGCTTAGTAGTCCAGAACACTGAAGCTTTCTTT. It is translated as CASSLVVQNTEAFF.